The 10 T cell receptor beta chains given below trace back to one sample, sequenced in a study of shared clonotypes between healthy human individuals. TCRdb's table, derived via immunoSEQ multiplex PCR, lists solely in-frame clones and lacks some. Of about 2 million clones in the sample, about 95% were seen once. CD8 cells classed as naive were CD45RO-negative and positively selected for CCR7, excluding terminally differentiated effector memory CD45RA+ cells. Input material: naive CD8+ T cells sorted from blood. The receptors originated from a man younger than 30 in good health.

The V gene is TRBV4-3, the J gene TRBJ2-1; 8 bases fit TRBD1. CDR3 length: 16 residues. Trimming at V came to 4 bases and at J to 1 base, leaving 6 bases not matched to a gene. Germline CDR1 is LGHNA and CDR2 is YSLEER. CDR3 sequence reads: CASSRLTGASYNEQFF. DNA of the CDR3: TGCGCCAGCAGCCGATTGACAGGGGCATCCTACAATGAGCAGTTCTTC.

The V call is TRBV6-6, the J call TRBJ1-5; D unresolved. Trimming took off 4 bases at V and 4 bases at J, with 8 bases between the two ends. CDR3 length equals 13 residues. Germline values: CDR1 MNHNY, CDR2 SVGAGI (reference sequence). CDR3 sequence: CASSFPGNQPQHF. Here the CDR3 DNA reads TGTGCCAGCAGTTTCCCAGGTAATCAGCCCCAGCATTTT.

This clone has only a few counts. V gene TRBV6-6 combines with J gene TRBJ2-3; 8 nucleotides align to TRBD2. The CDR3 totals 16 residues. J lost 3 bases, V lost 4 bases, and 9 bases had no gene match. From germline, CDR1 is MNHNY and CDR2 SVGAGI (reference sequence). The CDR3 is CASSWPAGGGTDTQYF. CDR3 sequence (DNA): TGTGCCAGCAGTTGGCCGGCGGGAGGTGGGACAGATACGCAGTATTTT.

In regard to this clone: Other DNA variants within this sample encode the same CDR3. The V and J genes are TRBV9 and TRBJ2-2, with D tentatively TRBD2 (6 bases). Germline-derived CDR1 and CDR2 are SGDLS and YYNGEE. CDR3 length equals 14 residues. The ends were cut back, 0 bases at V and 5 bases at J, with 8 bases in the middle. The CDR3 is CASSVAGTTGELFF. CDR3 nucleotide sequence: TGTGCCAGCAGCGTAGCGGGGACTACCGGGGAGCTGTTTTTT.

The gene calls are TRBV6-5 and TRBJ2-1; D is possibly TRBD2 (5 bases). Germline V gene data show CDR1 as MNHEY and CDR2 as SVGAGI. Trimming removed 6 bases at V and 9 bases at J, with 18 bases between. The CDR3 spans 14 residues. The CDR3 loop is CASSSLGGYFEQFF. In DNA form, the CDR3 reads TGTGCCAGCAGCTCACTAGGAGGCTACTTTGAGCAGTTCTTC.

The V call is TRBV9, the J call TRBJ1-3; possible D gene TRBD1, 5 bases. Trimming left V 0 bases short and J 4 bases short, with 5 bases between. The CDR3 contains 13 residues. The germline V gene has CDR1 SGDLS and CDR2 YYNGEE. For the CDR3, the DNA is TGTGCCAGCAGCGTAGGGACAGGAAACACCATATATTTT. It codes for CASSVGTGNTIYF.

The CDR3 sequence: CASSWGQRGSTDTQYF. The CDR3 DNA reads TGTGCCAGCAGCTGGGGGCAGCGGGGAAGCACAGATACGCAGTATTTT. This chain links TRBV5-4 with TRBJ2-3; tentative D call: TRBD2 (7 bases). The CDR3 loop spans 16 amino acids. Between the trimmed V and J ends, which lost 3 bases and 0 bases, there was a span of 14 bases. Germline CDR1 is SGHNT and CDR2 is YYREEE (reference sequence).

V usage is TRBV4-1 and J usage is TRBJ2-5, with D unclear. Germline V gene sequence: CDR1 MGHRA, CDR2 YSYEKL. This CDR3 is 15 amino acids long. The V end lost 3 bases, the J end lost 0 bases, and 11 bases lay between the germline ends. CDR3 sequence: CASSQMVGYQETQYF. CDR3 bases: TGCGCCAGCAGCCAGATGGTGGGATACCAAGAGACCCAGTACTTC.

V gene TRBV2 combines with J gene TRBJ2-1; D unclear. This CDR3 comprises 12 residues. The germline V gene encodes CDR1 SNHLY and CDR2 FYNNEI. Trimming pared 6 bases from V and 4 bases from J, leaving 7 bases between. CDR3 amino acids: CASRSGYNEQFF. CDR3 bases: TGTGCCAGCAGGTCCGGGTACAATGAGCAGTTCTTC.

This clone was picked up one time. V usage is TRBV6-6 and J usage is TRBJ2-7, with a possible D match to TRBD1 (5 bases). V lost 4 bases and J 3 bases, leaving 10 bases between the germline ends. The CDR3 totals 13 residues. Germline V gives CDR1 MNHNY, CDR2 SVGAGI (reference sequence). CDR3 nucleotides: TGTGCCAGCAGTTCTTTGGGGCTCTACGAGCAGTACTTC. Amino acids: CASSSLGLYEQYF.